This T cell receptor (beta chain) came from a study of cytomegalovirus exposure and HLA in healthy donors (TCRdb year 2017). At the level of the whole study: According to an earlier analysis of several hundred of the donors, some 170 million T cells yielded 117 million unique TCR beta sequences and approximately 280 Gb of sequence data. An early release covering over 500 HLA-typed donors comprised 250 to 350 gigabases of sequencing data and approximately 85 million unique TCR sequences. Among the roughly 390 genotyped donors, roughly 80% belonged to the genetic ancestry cluster associated with self-reported Caucasian donors. The aim of the study was to test whether cataloging public T cell receptors could identify signatures of past pathogen exposure. The T cell repertoires of around 670 subjects were profiled by immunosequencing and related to cytomegalovirus serostatus. Besides the first cohort of about 730 subjects, a separate validation cohort made up of 120 different subjects was used. To predict cytomegalovirus infection status, the study combined high-throughput TCR immunosequencing, statistical association of individual TCRs with disease status, and machine learning. A later analysis re-examined previously published TCR beta repertoires from hundreds of donors and added high-resolution HLA genotyping to investigate patterns of TCR occurrence. Rather than using new phenotypic data, the later analysis identified candidate immune exposures from TCR beta sequences and from how often those sequences occurred across donors. An earlier analysis of around 540 of the donors applied high-throughput TCR beta sequencing to assess whether each TCR beta V gene segment acted as functional or pseudogenic. Donor age, sex, ethnicity and CMV serostatus were collected together with the repertoire data. A later genetic analysis took genome-wide SNP genotypes for about 55% of the 666 donors and used that subset as a discovery cohort. All discovery cohort repertoires had been generated using a single sequencing platform. Both class I and class II loci were covered by HLA typing, at four-digit resolution. Typing coverage differed by locus: A, B, C, DRB1 and DQB1 were typed in roughly 620-630 donors, DQA1 in about 500, DPA1 in 606, and DPB1 in just under 480. Because of strong linkage in the cohort, roughly 5 DR-DQ haplotypes were treated as single units for association and clustering. Across around 400 genotyped donors of the cohort, an average of about 250,000 unique TCR beta nucleotide sequences per donor were sequenced, and roughly a sixth of those sequences were non-productive.

Libraries were prepared through the immunoSEQ multiplex PCR assay. For the multiplex PCR, a mixture combining 60 forward primers for TCR Vbeta segments and 13 reverse primers for TCR Jbeta segments was used. A multiplex PCR assay on genomic DNA amplified the CDR3 region of rearranged TCR beta genes. The amplified TCR beta libraries were sequenced on the Illumina HiSeq System as 87-base-pair reads. Processing in the source paper ran as follows. A later analysis tallied roughly 80 million unique TCR beta chains across the 550 to 850 repertoires, and about 10 million of those chains were shared by two or more donors. Raw reads were error-corrected and collapsed into unique sequences with a nearest-neighbor algorithm that merged closely related sequences to remove PCR and sequencing errors. Alignment of CDR3 sequences to IMGT reference sequences was used to assign V, D and J gene segments. For a sequence to be retained, a match of at least six nucleotides was required to both a V gene segment and a J gene segment. A rearrangement counted as productive if the CDR3 had no stop codons and remained in frame with V and J, and every other rearrangement counted as non-productive. Following IMGT convention, CDR3 was defined as the stretch from the second conserved V-encoded cysteine up to the conserved J-encoded phenylalanine. The earlier analysis of 500 to 600 of the donors excluded sequences that lacked an unambiguous match to a single V gene segment. An earlier analysis of 500 to 600 of the donors classified V segments as functional when productive rearrangements were above 56.7% and as segregating when the standard deviation between donors was above 5%. To diagnose cytomegalovirus status from the catalog of TCR beta chain sequences, a statistical classification framework was built. A later analysis assigned V and J genes by comparing TCR nucleotide sequences with IMGT/GENE-DB human TR gene sequences. In a later analysis, CDR3 sequences and most-parsimonious VDJ recombination scenarios were assigned using the TCRdist pipeline. In a later analysis, every TCR beta chain was defined by the combination of its CDR3 amino acid sequence and its V-gene family, and reads without a unique V-gene family were dropped. To address suspected cross-contamination and a sequencing artifact, a later analysis removed approximately 600 highly shared, low-generation-probability nucleotide sequences. A later analysis calculated a clonal expansion index for each public chain from normalized within-repertoire ranks of inferred template counts. A later analysis computed generation probabilities with a VDJ recombination model fitted to out-of-frame rearrangements, and checked the results against IGoR. Hypergeometric tests were used in a later analysis to score TCR-TCR, TCR-HLA and TCR-CMV co-occurrence, with a repertoire-size bias correction applied to the TCR pairs. In a later analysis, false discovery rates were estimated by permuting HLA or CMV assignments 20 times. A later analysis grouped co-occurring TCRs with DBSCAN, adding TCRdist sequence similarity when clustering within HLA-allele-positive subsets. Repertoires with fewer than 30,000 or more than 120,000 public chains, plus five repertoires with anomalous nucleotide sharing, were excluded from co-occurrence clustering. TCRdb provides this immuneACCESS table in a form limited to in-frame rearrangements. Some clones are lacking; in checked studies, under half of them reflect an unresolved V gene, and why the rest are absent is not known. V and J calls and clone size are those listed in that table; D and trimming were worked out from the DNA. This sample's table carries approximately 120,000 clones. 2.5% to 3% of the sample belongs to the ten largest clones.

As concerns this clone: The target of this receptor is not known.

The cohort consisted of some 670 healthy bone marrow donors. Cohort members were all nominally healthy when sampled, although unrecorded immune exposures were likely present. The donor tested CMV seronegative and was one of the 352 seronegative cohort members. Every donor gave a peripheral blood sample, and the peripheral blood mononuclear cells from that sample were used for TCR beta sequencing. The Qiagen DNeasy Blood Extraction Kit was used to extract genomic DNA from the blood cell samples. Here is what the overall study found, with its caveats: In a later analysis, HLA-associated TCR beta chains were found to be more clonally expanded and to have lower generation probabilities than equally common non-associated chains. According to a later analysis, most CMV-associated TCR beta chains appeared to be HLA-restricted, and the HLA associations seemed to be driven largely by CMV exposure. The 87-base-pair reads could not distinguish some IMGT-functional V segments, including TRBV6-2 and TRBV6-3, so those segments were excluded. The only immune exposure information available for the cohort was CMV serostatus. In the study, about 150 TCR beta chains were listed as associated with cytomegalovirus. Because counts were too low, some 17 rarely observed V segments, including chromosome 9 orphons, were left out of the earlier analysis of approximately 500 of the donors. Cytomegalovirus status was reported to be diagnosed by the classifier with high specificity and sensitivity in both the original and validation cohorts. Only TCR beta chains were sequenced in this cohort, and the absence of alpha or paired-chain data limited detectable features. Across donors, most TCR sequences were observed very rarely, whereas some public TCRs were present in many individuals. In vitro tests confirmed that three of the cytomegalovirus-associated TCR beta chains recognize cytomegalovirus antigens. In a later analysis, the rate of TCR association differed among HLA loci, with DRB1 alleles having the most associated TCRs and HLA-C alleles having the fewest. When HLA alleles, especially DR and DQ, strongly co-occurred, TCR associations were difficult to assign to individual alleles. Sequencing depth was assumed to be roughly uniform across donors in the presence/absence analyses, though that assumption may not hold. A further reported finding was that TCR beta sequences accurately predicted the HLA-A and HLA-B alleles for most subjects in the first cohort. At a false discovery rate of 0.05, a later analysis linked about 17,000 TCR beta sequences to specific HLA alleles. A later analysis reported that several top co-occurrence clusters appeared linked to parvovirus B19, influenza, CMV and Epstein-Barr virus. A later genetic analysis associated a missense DCLRE1C variant with V-gene and J-gene trimming of TCR beta chains, and an independent cohort replicated the association. According to a later genetic analysis, donors in an Asian-associated ancestry cluster had fewer N-insertions in productive TCRs than the roughly 700-donor mean. Correlated functional status among segregating V segments might reflect linkage disequilibrium, but an unknown experimental factor could not be ruled out. An earlier analysis of approximately 600 of the donors showed that most TCR beta V segments appeared in productive rearrangements either about 87% or about 30% of the time, which broadly matched IMGT annotations. A group of highly shared sequence variants was considered likely to be a technical artifact of the sequencing pipeline. It was suggested by the authors that the approach could potentially be generalized to other disease states and immunological phenotypes. Because HLA typing was unavailable for some donors at each locus, only the typed subset was used in association tests.

The germline V gene gives CDR1 as SNHLY and CDR2 as FYNNEI. From V the trimming removes 8 bases and from J it removes 2 bases, while the gene matches leave 5 bases of the junction unaccounted for. The CDR3 starts with the cysteine, ends with the phenylalanine, and has 14 residues. Only the CDR3 DNA stays, 42 bases, in frame from base 1. The source of this sequence is a man under 40 in good health and CMV-seronegative. The rearranged chain carries TRBV2 and TRBJ2-3; 9 bases in between match TRBD2. Specimen: PBMCs. The DNA is TGTGCCAGCTTAGCGGGAGAGGCCACAGATACGCAGTATTTT. The translation is CASLAGEATDTQYF.